This is a list of T cell receptor beta chains from one sample in a study of T cells in Graves' hyperthyroidism and ophthalmopathy. TCRdb ran MiXCR on the multiplex PCR reads and lists one entry per CDR3 protein. The sample lists 460,000 or so distinct CDR3 sequences; approximately 15% were seen once. The specimen was blood. Receptor source: a woman aged 18-29 years with Graves' hyperthyroidism. CDR3s include the opening cysteine and the closing phenylalanine or tryptophan. A D gene is named only where the DNA matches it firmly. Some rows have no size entry. The others give once, few or many, or a class for an expanded clone.

v_call: TRBV14
d_call: TRBD1
j_call: TRBJ1-2
clone_size: NA
cdr3_aa: CASSHPGQAVSGYTF
cdr3_nt: TGTGCCAGCAGCCATCCGGGACAGGCGGTTTCGGGCTACACCTTC

v_call: TRBV7-9
d_call: NA
j_call: TRBJ2-7
clone_size: many
cdr3_aa: CASSSTGTIAEQYF
cdr3_nt: TGTGCCAGCAGCTCAACGGGGACAATCGCCGAGCAGTACTTC

v_call: TRBV30
d_call: NA
j_call: TRBJ2-5
clone_size: many
cdr3_aa: CAWGALLGETQYF
cdr3_nt: TGTGCCTGGGGTGCCCTTTTGGGAGAGACCCAGTACTTC

v_call: TRBV24-1
d_call: NA
j_call: TRBJ2-1
clone_size: many
cdr3_aa: CATSDRQANSYNEQFF
cdr3_nt: TGTGCCACCAGTGATAGACAGGCGAACTCCTACAATGAGCAGTTCTTC

v_call: TRBV27
d_call: NA
j_call: TRBJ2-2
clone_size: many
cdr3_aa: CASSFLGAGTGELFF
cdr3_nt: TGTGCCAGCAGTTTTTTAGGGGCGGGCACCGGGGAGCTGTTTTTT

v_call: TRBV7-9
d_call: TRBD1
j_call: TRBJ1-2
clone_size: few
cdr3_aa: CASSLEAIKGQDYGYTF
cdr3_nt: TGTGCCAGCAGCTTAGAGGCAATAAAAGGACAGGACTATGGCTACACCTTC

v_call: TRBV28
d_call: NA
j_call: TRBJ1-3
clone_size: NA
cdr3_aa: CASSLGGRGDTIYF
cdr3_nt: TGTGCCAGCAGTTTAGGGGGGCGCGGGGACACCATATATTTT

v_call: TRBV3-1
d_call: NA
j_call: TRBJ2-6
clone_size: many
cdr3_aa: CASSQEVATGANVLTF
cdr3_nt: TGTGCCAGCAGCCAAGAAGTGGCGACTGGGGCCAACGTCCTGACTTTC

v_call: TRBV6-1
d_call: NA
j_call: TRBJ2-1
clone_size: few
cdr3_aa: CASSEGRQGTEQFF
cdr3_nt: TGTGCCAGCAGTGAAGGGAGGCAGGGGACTGAGCAGTTCTTC

v_call: TRBV6-1
d_call: TRBD1
j_call: TRBJ1-2
clone_size: many
cdr3_aa: CASSPGQGPEKGYTF
cdr3_nt: TGTGCCAGCAGCCCCGGACAGGGGCCGGAAAAAGGCTACACCTTC

v_call: TRBV10-3
d_call: TRBD2
j_call: TRBJ2-2
clone_size: many
cdr3_aa: CATRTSGNTGELFF
cdr3_nt: TGTGCCACTCGGACTAGCGGGAACACCGGGGAGCTGTTTTTT

v_call: TRBV6-1
d_call: NA
j_call: TRBJ2-3
clone_size: NA
cdr3_aa: CASSEVPGPQDTQYF
cdr3_nt: TGTGCCAGCAGTGAAGTCCCCGGCCCGCAAGATACGCAGTATTTT

v_call: TRBV12-3/TRBV12-4
d_call: NA
j_call: TRBJ2-1
clone_size: many
cdr3_aa: CASSLGGLYNEQFF
cdr3_nt: TGTGCCAGCAGTTTAGGGGGACTCTACAATGAGCAGTTCTTC

v_call: TRBV6-4
d_call: NA
j_call: TRBJ2-3
clone_size: NA
cdr3_aa: CASSDQRANTQYF
cdr3_nt: TGTGCCAGCAGTGACCAGCGGGCAAATACGCAGTATTTT

v_call: TRBV10-2
d_call: NA
j_call: TRBJ2-7
clone_size: many
cdr3_aa: CASSESSYEQYF
cdr3_nt: TGCGCCAGCAGTGAGTCTTCCTACGAGCAGTACTTC

v_call: TRBV30
d_call: NA
j_call: TRBJ1-4
clone_size: many
cdr3_aa: CAWTGSNEKLFF
cdr3_nt: TGTGCCTGGACAGGGTCCAATGAAAAACTGTTTTTT

v_call: TRBV19
d_call: TRBD2
j_call: TRBJ2-5
clone_size: few
cdr3_aa: CASSRDYQETRYF
cdr3_nt: TGTGCCAGTAGTCGGGACTACCAAGAGACCCGGTACTTC

v_call: TRBV25-1
d_call: NA
j_call: TRBJ1-4
clone_size: few
cdr3_aa: CASSEYGTDLKKLFF
cdr3_nt: TGTGCCAGCAGTGAATATGGGACCGACCTGAAGAAACTGTTTTTT

v_call: TRBV30
d_call: NA
j_call: TRBJ1-2
clone_size: many
cdr3_aa: CAWKVRGNNYGYTF
cdr3_nt: TGTGCCTGGAAGGTTCGCGGAAATAACTATGGCTACACCTTC

v_call: TRBV12-3/TRBV12-4
d_call: NA
j_call: TRBJ1-3
clone_size: NA
cdr3_aa: CASNQGLRGNTIYF
cdr3_nt: TGTGCCAGCAACCAGGGTTTACGAGGAAACACCATATATTTT

v_call: TRBV20-1
d_call: TRBD1
j_call: TRBJ2-7
clone_size: NA
cdr3_aa: CSATTGGSTYEQYF
cdr3_nt: TGCAGTGCCACGACAGGGGGTTCCACCTACGAGCAGTACTTC

v_call: TRBV11-2
d_call: NA
j_call: TRBJ1-2
clone_size: many
cdr3_aa: CASSFPGEVDGYTF
cdr3_nt: TGTGCCAGCAGCTTCCCCGGAGAGGTGGATGGCTACACCTTC

v_call: TRBV12-3/TRBV12-4
d_call: TRBD1
j_call: TRBJ2-1
clone_size: many
cdr3_aa: CASTQDREVHEQFF
cdr3_nt: TGTGCCAGCACCCAGGACAGGGAAGTCCATGAGCAGTTCTTC

v_call: TRBV12-3/TRBV12-4
d_call: NA
j_call: TRBJ1-2
clone_size: NA
cdr3_aa: CASTRGQGYGYTF
cdr3_nt: TGTGCCAGCACCCGCGGGCAGGGCTATGGCTACACCTTC

v_call: TRBV6-5
d_call: NA
j_call: TRBJ2-5
clone_size: many
cdr3_aa: CASSYSRQPQETQYF
cdr3_nt: TGTGCCAGCAGTTACTCGAGACAGCCCCAAGAGACCCAGTACTTC

v_call: TRBV5-5
d_call: NA
j_call: TRBJ1-4
clone_size: few
cdr3_aa: CASTPGGNEKLFF
cdr3_nt: TGTGCCAGCACCCCCGGGGGTAATGAAAAACTGTTTTTT

v_call: TRBV10-2
d_call: NA
j_call: TRBJ2-5
clone_size: NA
cdr3_aa: CASSDPNRDFDGTQYF
cdr3_nt: TGCGCCAGCAGTGACCCTAACCGGGACTTCGATGGGACCCAGTACTTC

v_call: TRBV5-1
d_call: TRBD1
j_call: TRBJ2-5
clone_size: many
cdr3_aa: CASSLGQGSQETQYF
cdr3_nt: TGCGCCAGCAGCCTCGGACAGGGGAGCCAAGAGACCCAGTACTTC

v_call: TRBV30
d_call: NA
j_call: TRBJ1-1
clone_size: many
cdr3_aa: CAWTRAGTEAFF
cdr3_nt: TGTGCCTGGACCAGGGCGGGCACTGAAGCTTTCTTT

v_call: TRBV6-1
d_call: NA
j_call: TRBJ1-4
clone_size: many
cdr3_aa: CASSYQGGGEKLFF
cdr3_nt: TGTGCCAGCAGTTACCAGGGAGGTGGCGAAAAACTGTTTTTT

v_call: TRBV3-1
d_call: NA
j_call: TRBJ2-5
clone_size: NA
cdr3_aa: CASSLETGQETQYF
cdr3_nt: TGTGCCAGCAGCCTAGAAACTGGGCAAGAGACCCAGTACTTC

v_call: TRBV12-3/TRBV12-4
d_call: NA
j_call: TRBJ1-2
clone_size: many
cdr3_aa: CASIGDGDYGYTF
cdr3_nt: TGTGCCAGCATTGGAGACGGGGACTATGGCTACACCTTC

v_call: TRBV24-1
d_call: TRBD1
j_call: TRBJ2-1
clone_size: NA
cdr3_aa: CAITLGDRVVISNDEQFF
cdr3_nt: TGTGCCATCACCCTGGGGGACAGGGTAGTTATTAGTAACGATGAGCAGTTCTTC

v_call: TRBV27
d_call: NA
j_call: TRBJ1-1
clone_size: many
cdr3_aa: CASPREGRITEAFF
cdr3_nt: TGTGCCAGCCCGAGGGAGGGGCGGATTACTGAAGCTTTCTTT

v_call: TRBV19
d_call: NA
j_call: TRBJ1-1
clone_size: many
cdr3_aa: CASSIPLTGNTEAFF
cdr3_nt: TGTGCCAGTAGTATACCCCTGACCGGGAACACTGAAGCTTTCTTT

v_call: TRBV15
d_call: NA
j_call: TRBJ2-2
clone_size: few
cdr3_aa: CATSKRGELFF
cdr3_nt: TGTGCCACCAGCAAGCGCGGGGAGCTGTTTTTT

v_call: TRBV15
d_call: TRBD2
j_call: TRBJ2-1
clone_size: many
cdr3_aa: CATSRVPRGLAGRYNEQFF
cdr3_nt: TGTGCCACCAGCAGAGTGCCCCGAGGACTAGCGGGAAGGTACAATGAGCAGTTCTTC

v_call: TRBV5-1
d_call: NA
j_call: TRBJ2-1
clone_size: few
cdr3_aa: CASSPRALSSYNEQFF
cdr3_nt: TGCGCCAGCAGCCCCAGGGCTCTCAGCTCCTACAATGAGCAGTTCTTC

v_call: TRBV20-1
d_call: NA
j_call: TRBJ1-2
clone_size: NA
cdr3_aa: CSARGPTPYGYTF
cdr3_nt: TGCAGTGCTAGAGGGCCCACCCCCTATGGCTACACCTTC

v_call: TRBV18
d_call: NA
j_call: TRBJ1-1
clone_size: many
cdr3_aa: CASSPGHNTEAFF
cdr3_nt: TGTGCCAGCTCACCGGGACATAACACTGAAGCTTTCTTT

v_call: TRBV6-1
d_call: TRBD2
j_call: TRBJ2-1
clone_size: many
cdr3_aa: CASSTGTRGNEQFF
cdr3_nt: TGTGCCAGCAGTACCGGGACTAGGGGCAATGAGCAGTTCTTC

v_call: TRBV9
d_call: NA
j_call: TRBJ1-5
clone_size: NA
cdr3_aa: CASSVSGQLNQPQHF
cdr3_nt: TGTGCCAGCAGCGTGTCCGGACAGCTCAATCAGCCCCAGCATTTT

v_call: TRBV5-1
d_call: TRBD1
j_call: TRBJ1-3
clone_size: many
cdr3_aa: CASSQGQASGNTIYF
cdr3_nt: TGCGCCAGCAGCCAGGGACAGGCGTCGGGAAACACCATATATTTT

v_call: TRBV12-3/TRBV12-4
d_call: NA
j_call: TRBJ1-1
clone_size: many
cdr3_aa: CASSLSALSAFF
cdr3_nt: TGTGCCAGCAGTTTATCGGCGCTGTCAGCTTTCTTT

v_call: TRBV20-1
d_call: TRBD1
j_call: TRBJ1-1
clone_size: many
cdr3_aa: CSALPGGAGEAFF
cdr3_nt: TGCAGTGCTTTGCCAGGGGGCGCGGGTGAAGCTTTCTTT

v_call: TRBV11-3
d_call: TRBD2
j_call: TRBJ2-1
clone_size: many
cdr3_aa: CASSPFPAGGREQFF
cdr3_nt: TGTGCCAGCAGCCCTTTTCCGGCGGGAGGGAGGGAGCAGTTCTTC

v_call: TRBV19
d_call: NA
j_call: TRBJ1-4
clone_size: few
cdr3_aa: CASSPLREKLFF
cdr3_nt: TGTGCCAGTAGCCCCCTTCGGGAAAAACTGTTTTTT

v_call: TRBV28
d_call: NA
j_call: TRBJ1-2
clone_size: NA
cdr3_aa: CASSLNRHMTNYGYTF
cdr3_nt: TGTGCCAGCAGTCTGAACCGACATATGACTAACTATGGCTACACCTTC

v_call: TRBV5-1
d_call: TRBD1
j_call: TRBJ2-1
clone_size: many
cdr3_aa: CASSGRDRAGNEQFF
cdr3_nt: TGCGCCAGCAGCGGCCGGGACAGGGCGGGGAATGAGCAGTTCTTC

v_call: TRBV12-3/TRBV12-4
d_call: NA
j_call: TRBJ1-2
clone_size: NA
cdr3_aa: CASSLSDTYNYGYTF
cdr3_nt: TGTGCCAGCAGTTTATCGGACACCTATAACTATGGCTACACCTTC

v_call: TRBV27
d_call: NA
j_call: TRBJ1-5
clone_size: NA
cdr3_aa: CASRPGGNQPQHF
cdr3_nt: TGTGCCAGCAGACCGGGGGGGAATCAGCCCCAGCATTTT

v_call: TRBV27
d_call: TRBD2
j_call: TRBJ2-1
clone_size: few
cdr3_aa: CASRTTSGRAPEQFF
cdr3_nt: TGTGCCAGCAGGACAACTAGCGGGAGGGCCCCTGAGCAGTTCTTC

v_call: TRBV6-1
d_call: TRBD2
j_call: TRBJ2-3
clone_size: many
cdr3_aa: CASASGADTQYF
cdr3_nt: TGTGCCAGCGCTAGCGGAGCAGATACGCAGTATTTT

v_call: TRBV19
d_call: NA
j_call: TRBJ2-1
clone_size: NA
cdr3_aa: CAISNGLLHNEQFF
cdr3_nt: TGTGCCATCTCAAATGGTCTTCTCCACAATGAGCAGTTCTTC

v_call: TRBV11-2
d_call: TRBD2
j_call: TRBJ2-1
clone_size: many
cdr3_aa: CASSLPPRLAPNEQFF
cdr3_nt: TGTGCCAGCAGCTTACCCCCGAGACTAGCGCCCAATGAGCAGTTCTTC

v_call: TRBV2
d_call: NA
j_call: TRBJ1-1
clone_size: NA
cdr3_aa: CASSGSRGGTEAFF
cdr3_nt: TGTGCCAGCAGTGGGAGCAGGGGTGGCACTGAAGCTTTCTTT

v_call: TRBV7-2
d_call: NA
j_call: TRBJ2-1
clone_size: many
cdr3_aa: CASSLALANYEQFF
cdr3_nt: TGTGCCAGCAGCTTAGCACTAGCCAACTATGAGCAGTTCTTC

v_call: TRBV6-1
d_call: TRBD1
j_call: TRBJ1-2
clone_size: many
cdr3_aa: CASSPDRGAVYGYTF
cdr3_nt: TGTGCCAGCAGTCCAGACAGGGGCGCTGTCTATGGCTACACCTTC